One sample yielded the 21 T cell receptor beta chains listed below, sequenced in a study of shared clonotypes between healthy human individuals. Profiling relied on immunoSEQ multiplex PCR, and the TCRdb table lists in-frame clones only, not all of them. This table holds around 580,000 clones, nearly 98% found once. The naive CD8 population came from CD45RO-negative cells selected for CCR7, without terminally differentiated effector memory CD45RA+ cells. The sequencing input was naive CD8+ T cells sorted from blood. These receptors all come from a man younger than 45 in good health.

The V and J genes are TRBV27 and TRBJ2-7; 8 bases agree with TRBD2. Per germline, CDR1 MNHEY and CDR2 SMNVEV (reference sequence). The CDR3 runs 11 residues. Trimming removed 11 bases from V and 4 bases from J; junction bases left unmatched: 4. CDR3 loop: CASGLAYEQYF. CDR3 coding DNA: TGTGCCTCCGGACTAGCTTACGAGCAGTACTTC.

The V call is TRBV29-1, the J call TRBJ1-1; weak D call: TRBD1 (5 bases). Per germline, CDR1 SQVTM and CDR2 ANQGSEA. The CDR3 contains 15 residues. V shed 7 bases and J shed 5 bases, with 23 bases lying between them. The CDR3 protein is CSADLIGVEDTEAFF. CDR3 nucleotide sequence: TGCAGCGCGGACTTAATAGGGGTGGAGGATACTGAAGCTTTCTTT.

The rearrangement joins TRBV4-3 to TRBJ2-2; D not resolved. Trimming took off 2 bases at V and 9 bases at J, with 10 bases between the two ends. Germline values: CDR1 LGHNA, CDR2 YSLEER. The CDR3 is 13 residues long. The CDR3 is CASSQTQQRELFF. For the CDR3, the DNA is TGCGCCAGCAGCCAAACCCAGCAGCGGGAGCTGTTTTTT.

Remarks on this clone: The sample carries other DNA sequences with the same CDR3. This chain links TRBV5-6 with TRBJ2-7; no clear D. Trimming shortened V by 4 bases and J by 0 bases, and 5 bases separated the two germline ends. The CDR3 is 12 amino acids. Looked up from germline, CDR1 is SGHDT and CDR2 is YYEEEE. The CDR3 is CASSLSSYEQYF. The CDR3 DNA follows: TGTGCCAGCAGCCTAAGCTCCTACGAGCAGTACTTC.

The chain combines TRBV27 with TRBJ2-7, with 8 bases matching TRBD2. Germline CDR1 and CDR2: MNHEY and SMNVEV (reference sequence). V was pared by 0 bases and J by 3 bases, with 10 bases of the junction left unmatched. The length of the CDR3 is 17 residues. Here the CDR3 DNA reads TGTGCCAGCAGTTTATCGTCGGGGGGGGTTCCCCTCTACGAGCAGTACTTC. Translated: CASSLSSGGVPLYEQYF.

V usage is TRBV7-8 and J usage is TRBJ2-7; the D gene is possibly TRBD1 (5 bases). CDR3 size: 14 residues. Germline values: CDR1 SGHVS, CDR2 FQNEAQ. The ends were cut back, 5 bases at V and 0 bases at J, with 11 bases in the middle. In nucleotides, the CDR3 is TGTGCCAGCAGCCCCCGACAGACCTCCTACGAGCAGTACTTC. Residues: CASSPRQTSYEQYF.

The V gene is TRBV5-1, the J gene TRBJ2-7, with D possibly matching TRBD2 (5 bases). The CDR3 length is 13 residues. The germline V and J ends were trimmed by 0 bases and 5 bases, with 9 bases remaining between them. Germline V gene lookup returns CDR1 SGHRS and CDR2 YFSETQ. The CDR3 DNA is TGCGCCAGCAGCTTGGTATTCGGGGACGAGCAGTACTTC. This sequence encodes CASSLVFGDEQYF.

The J gene is TRBJ2-6, the V gene TRBV14, with D perhaps matching TRBD1 or TRBD2 (7 bases each). V was pared by 2 bases and J by 5 bases, with 22 bases between. CDR3 length: 19 residues. Germline-derived CDR1 and CDR2 are SGHDN and FVKESK. In DNA, the CDR3 is TGTGCCAGCAGCCAACCCCGAGGGGGAGGGGGCGTGAGGGCCAACGTCCTGACTTTC. Residues: CASSQPRGGGGVRANVLTF. The full variable domain, completed using reference TRBV14 and TRBJ2-6, is EAGVTQFPSHSVIEKGQTVTLRCDPISGHDNLYWYRRVMGKEIKFLLHFVKESKQDESGMPNNRFLAERTGGTYSTLKVQPAELEDSGVYFCASSQPRGGGGVRANVLTFGAGSRLTVL.

The V and J genes are TRBV15 and TRBJ2-1; D uncertain. V was clipped by 4 bases and J by 8 bases, with 18 bases between them. This CDR3 region has 15 residues. CDR1 LNHNV and CDR2 YYDKDF come from the germline V gene (reference sequence). In nucleotides, the CDR3 is TGTGCCACCAGCACGGTCAGATTAGTCTTCGATGAGCAGTTCTTC. Protein product: CATSTVRLVFDEQFF.

The rearrangement uses TRBV11-3 and TRBJ1-2; D is unresolved. The V and J ends lost 0 bases and 1 base respectively, with 9 bases between them. The CDR3 loop spans 15 amino acids. Germline loops: CDR1 SGHNT, CDR2 YENEEA. CDR3 loop: CASSLDPPSNYGYTF. CDR3 bases: TGTGCCAGCAGCTTAGATCCCCCGAGTAACTATGGCTACACCTTC.

V gene TRBV7-2 combines with J gene TRBJ2-5, with 13 bases matching TRBD2. Per the germline V gene, CDR1 is SGHTA and CDR2 is FQGNSA. Trimming removed 5 bases from V and 3 bases from J; junction bases left unmatched: 9. The CDR3 is made up of 17 amino acids. In nucleotides, the CDR3 is TGTGCCAGCAGCCTACCGAGGACTAGCGGGAGTGAAGAGACCCAGTACTTC. It codes for CASSLPRTSGSEETQYF.

This chain uses TRBV13 with TRBJ1-1; possibly TRBD1 for D (6 bases). CDR3 length equals 12 residues. Trimming took off 4 bases at V and 11 bases at J, with 14 bases between the two ends. Germline CDR1 reads PRHDT; CDR2 reads FYEKMQ (reference sequence). The CDR3 loop is CASSSGGTRAFF. The CDR3 DNA is TGTGCCAGCAGCTCCGGAGGGACAAGGGCTTTCTTT.

This clone was seen once. V and J are TRBV7-2 and TRBJ2-3, with a possible D match to TRBD2 (6 bases). The V end was cut by 1 base, the J end by 6 bases, with 17 bases between. CDR1 is SGHTA, CDR2 FQGNSA, per germline. This CDR3 region has 16 residues. The CDR3 nucleotides read TGTGCCAGCAGCTTAGTTGGTAGCGGAGGCCTTGATACGCAGTATTTT. Amino acid sequence: CASSLVGSGGLDTQYF.

The genes are TRBV5-1 and TRBJ2-7; D call uncertain. The V end was cut by 0 bases, the J end by 7 bases, with 14 bases between. Germline CDR1 is SGHRS and CDR2 is YFSETQ. This CDR3 comprises 14 residues. CDR3 DNA: TGCGCCAGCAGCTTGGCCAGGCCGACTGAAGAGCAGTACTTC. Translation: CASSLARPTEEQYF.

The CDR3 region is CASSLGVREAFF. The DNA of the CDR3 is TGCGCCAGCAGCTTGGGGGTCAGAGAAGCTTTCTTT. The chain recombines TRBV5-1 with TRBJ1-1; D is unresolved. Germline lookup yields CDR1 SGHRS and CDR2 YFSETQ. The germline V and J ends were trimmed by 0 bases and 8 bases, with 8 bases remaining between them. The CDR3 spans 12 residues.

The chain is built from TRBV9 and TRBJ1-2; the D is unclear. The germline V and J ends were trimmed by 3 bases and 2 bases, with 17 bases remaining between them. The CDR3 has 16 residues. Germline CDR1 is SGDLS and CDR2 is YYNGEE. The CDR3 nucleotides are TGTGCCAGCAGCGAACTACTCGACGGAGCCAACTATGGCTACACCTTC. Translation: CASSELLDGANYGYTF.

The chain carries TRBV19 and TRBJ2-7; D is ambiguous. The CDR3 loop spans 14 amino acids. V dropped 0 bases and J dropped 7 bases, with 13 bases sitting between them. Germline loops: CDR1 LNHDA, CDR2 SQIVND (reference sequence). The CDR3 sequence: CASSIDPSSGEQYF. CDR3 sequence (DNA): TGTGCCAGTAGTATAGATCCCTCCTCAGGAGAGCAGTACTTC. Full variable domain (rest looked up from reference TRBV19 and TRBJ2-7): DGGITQSPKYLFRKEGQNVTLSCEQNLNHDAMYWYRQDPGQGLRLIYYSQIVNDFQKGDIAEGYSVSREKKESFPLTVTSAQKNPTAFYLCASSIDPSSGEQYFGPGTRLTVT.

This sequence joins TRBV5-8 and TRBJ2-6, with TRBD2 matching over 9 bases. The V gene end was trimmed by 2 bases and the J gene end by 3 bases; junction bases not matched to a gene: 6. Germline values: CDR1 SGHTS, CDR2 YDEGEE. This CDR3 comprises 17 residues. CDR3: CASSLGASGIGANVLTF. The CDR3 DNA reads TGTGCCAGCAGCTTAGGTGCTAGCGGGATTGGGGCCAACGTCCTGACTTTC.

This rearrangement joins TRBV7-9 to TRBJ2-3, with D perhaps matching TRBD1 (6 bases). Trimming left V 5 bases short and J 2 bases short, with 17 bases between. The CDR3 runs to 16 residues. Germline values: CDR1 SEHNR, CDR2 FQNEAQ (reference sequence). CDR3 nucleotides: TGTGCCAGCAGCGGGGGACAAAGCTCGTACACAGATACGCAGTATTTT. Translation: CASSGGQSSYTDTQYF.

This clone occurred once. This chain uses TRBV15 with TRBJ1-1; 10 bases match TRBD1. This CDR3 comprises 15 residues. Per the germline V gene, CDR1 is LNHNV and CDR2 is YYDKDF (reference sequence). J gave up 4 bases and V 3 bases, and 5 bases lay outside the gene matches. The CDR3 coding sequence is TGTGCCACCAGCAGCGACAGGGGGCTTACCACTGAAGCTTTCTTT. Translation: CATSSDRGLTTEAFF.

The V and J genes are TRBV25-1 and TRBJ2-5, with D unresolved. V was shortened by 3 bases and J by 2 bases, with 4 bases between the two germline ends. The CDR3 totals 12 residues. Germline V lookup: CDR1 MGHDK, CDR2 SYGVNS. This chain's CDR3 is CASSDRQETQYF. Here the CDR3 DNA reads TGTGCCAGCAGTGACAGACAAGAGACCCAGTACTTC.